This T cell receptor beta chain emerged from a study of cytomegalovirus exposure and HLA in healthy donors. PCR involved 60 Vbeta and 13 Jbeta primers. This table comes from immunoSEQ multiplex PCR, and its TCRdb copy is limited to in-frame clones, with some not included. The sample has approximately 160,000 clones, approximately 70% seen once. Germline CDR1 is SGHTA and CDR2 is FQGNSA. J was trimmed by 8 bases and V by 5 bases; bases with no gene match: 10. This CDR3 contains 15 residues. Study conclusions and caveats: For TCR beta chains, V- and J-gene trimming was later linked to a missense DCLRE1C variant. Later analysis indicated greater clonal expansion among HLA-associated TCR beta chains than among equally common other chains. Apart from CMV serostatus, no immune exposure information was available. Common viral pathogens seemed, in a later analysis, to connect with several of the most significant clusters.

A note on this clone: Its antigen is not identified.

The sequence derives from a woman between 40 and 50 years old in good health and CMV-seropositive. The sequenced material came from PBMCs. The genes are TRBV7-2 and TRBJ2-1; 9 nucleotides line up with TRBD1. Here the CDR3 DNA reads TGTGCCAGCAGCAGGGGACAGGGAATCCCCCATGAGCAGTTCTTC. As protein: CASSRGQGIPHEQFF.